This T cell receptor (beta chain) was captured in a study of blood T cells in healthy people across ages. A sample-barcoded 5' primer and a J-beta primer mix were used in a second PCR of about 7 to 12 cycles. TCRdb reprocessed the 5' RACE reads via MiXCR and lists one record per CDR3 protein. The profile shows 700,000 to 1,000,000 distinct CDR3 sequences, roughly 44% of them singletons. CDR1 and CDR2 (germline): LGHNA, YSLEER. The CDR3 extends over 13 amino acids. Trimming removed 4 bases at V and 8 bases at J, with 12 bases between. The sample consisted of blood. The clonotype comes from a man between 60 and 75 years old in good health. The chain couples TRBV4-3 to TRBJ2-1; D possibly corresponds to TRBD2 (7 bases). The CDR3 region has the DNA TGCGCCAGCAGCCGGGAGGGGGGGCATGAGCAGTTCTTC. The encoded protein is CASSREGGHEQFF.